This T cell receptor (beta chain) was sequenced for a study of shared clonotypes between healthy human individuals (TCRdb year 2020). Regarding the study in general: A few men and a couple of women, aged 18 to 49 years, made up the cohort. For each donor, CD4 naive and CD4 memory were each given three plates, CD8 naive was given two plates, and CD8 memory was given one plate. The study deeply sequenced blood TCR repertoires of several healthy adults to estimate repertoire size and the extent of clonotype sharing between individuals. To increase sequencing depth and limit assay-specific biases, different laboratories used diverse techniques to prepare libraries and sequence TCR repertoires. Per donor, leukapheresis produced somewhere between about 0.8 and 9 billion PBMCs.

The study at large found these results: Based on pairwise subsampling, the degree of clonotype sharing among donors was expected to be affected by sequencing depth. Only blood was sampled, and tissue TCR repertoires likely differ from those in blood. Sharing across a few donors was observed for around 4.8% of naive CD4, about 4% of naive CD8, around 2.5% of memory CD4, and roughly 0.4% of memory CD8 clonotypes. The genetic and exposure-history diversity represented was limited by the small number of donors. Naive subsets generally had larger estimated clonotype richness than memory subsets. Incomplete sequencing was indicated by rarefaction of sorted-subset datasets, despite the large sequencing depth. Higher generation probabilities were observed for clonotypes shared by all four sorted-subset donors than for non-shared clonotypes.

Using the deep immunoSEQ assay, multiplex PCR amplified TCR CDR3 regions from genomic DNA. Extracted genomic DNA from each cell subset was spread evenly across all wells of several immunoSEQ 96-well plates, with each plate serving as a replicate. For sorted subsets, approximately 200 ng of genomic DNA, equivalent to tens of thousands of T cell genomes, went into each replicate PCR. Purified libraries were quantified with a Qubit 3.0 fluorometer, sized on a Bioanalyzer 2100, and re-quantified with the KAPA Library Quantification kit. A separate single-read 150-cycle Illumina NextSeq 550 flow cell was used to sequence each immunoSEQ 96-well plate. In the original analysis: Because the immunoSEQ output held only junctional sequences and lacked quality scores, the filtering could not match the filtering applied to full-length reads. To assign V/J genes and CDR3, sequences were annotated against IMGT germline references using PyIR, a Python wrapper for IgBLAST v1.9. Reads were filtered out if the reads had weak V/J assignments (E-value above 1e-6), no CDR3, stop codons, out-of-frame junctions, or ambiguous translated residues. A V3J clonotype was defined by an identical inferred V gene, J gene, and CDR3 amino acid sequence. To compute the percentage overlap between repertoires, the number of shared unique clonotypes was divided by the size of the smaller repertoire. Repertoire richness was assessed with RTK rarefaction, the Chao1 estimator, and Recon v2.1 estimates of unobserved clonotypes. For all TCRbeta clonotypes obtained by the gDNA method from several donors, generation probabilities were computed with OLGA. Imported from immuneACCESS, the table was reduced by TCRdb to in-frame sequences with V and J called. These copies leave out some clones; in studies compared against another copy, an unresolved V gene accounts for under half, and the cause of the remainder is not known. The D gene and trimming were derived from the DNA, and the V and J assignments and clone size from that table. For this sample there are 2 million to 2.5 million clones; 90% to 97% appear just once. The ten largest clones take up 0.1% to 0.15% of the sample.

Trimming takes 0 bases from V and 7 bases from J, and the germline ends sit 7 bases apart. Its CDR3 holds 13 amino acids, cysteine through phenylalanine. The entry retains the CDR3 DNA only, 39 bases that are in frame from base 1. Sequences MGHRA (CDR1) and YSYEKL (CDR2) are obtained from the germline V gene. The donors were healthy, HIV-negative adults who had no recently reported acute infections or vaccinations. All donors were Caucasian adults living in Nashville, Tennessee, USA. CD4+ T cells were enriched through magnetic negative selection, after which naive cells were positively selected on CD45RA and the remaining negative fraction served as the memory subset. Blood was collected by leukapheresis, and PBMCs were isolated by Ficoll-Histopaque density gradient centrifugation and then cryopreserved in liquid nitrogen vapor phase. Analytical flow cytometry was used to check the purity and quantity of every magnetically sorted T cell population. Each sorted fraction had its genomic DNA isolated and then quantified by UV absorbance on a Nanodrop 2000c.

There are a few counts of this clone. It lacks a known antigen. No base-level quality is on record; no much larger clone is a single base apart. The sequence is built from TRBV4-1 and TRBJ1-5; too little of a D gene remains to name it. This clonotype was obtained from a young man in good health. Sample: naive CD4+ T cells sorted from blood. The cell subset or site label of this sample denotes: CD45RA+ positively selected. CDR3 loop: CASSQDSGQPQHF. The nucleotide sequence reads TGCGCCAGCAGCCAAGATAGCGGGCAGCCCCAGCATTTT.